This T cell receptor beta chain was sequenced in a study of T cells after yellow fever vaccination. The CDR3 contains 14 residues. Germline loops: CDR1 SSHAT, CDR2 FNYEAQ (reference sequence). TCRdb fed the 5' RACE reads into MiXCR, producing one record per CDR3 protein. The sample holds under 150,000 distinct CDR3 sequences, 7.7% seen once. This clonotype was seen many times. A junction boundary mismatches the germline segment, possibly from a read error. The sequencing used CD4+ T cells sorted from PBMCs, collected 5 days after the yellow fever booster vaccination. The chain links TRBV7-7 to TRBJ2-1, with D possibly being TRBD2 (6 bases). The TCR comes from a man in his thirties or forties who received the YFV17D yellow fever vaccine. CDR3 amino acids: CASSLAEGSNEQFF. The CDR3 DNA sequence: TGTGCTAGCAGCTTAGCGGAAGGGAGCAATGAGCAGTTCTTC.